A single sample is the source of the 21 T cell receptor beta chains below, sequenced in a study of T-cell reconstitution after alpha-beta-depleted transplantation in children. During its preparation, the TCRbeta library received unique molecular identifiers. One entry per CDR3 protein results from TCRdb running MiXCR on the PCR reads. Among about 500,000 distinct CDR3 sequences listed, approximately 32% were seen once. Sequencing was performed on PBMCs from the stem cell graft donor, taken from the stem cell graft. Every receptor here comes from a human donor who donated a stem cell graft to a child with aplastic anemia.

Here the CDR3 DNA reads TGTGCCAGCAGTCGACAGGGATATAATTCACCCCTCCACTTT. This sequence encodes CASSRQGYNSPLHF. The chain joins TRBV6-2 or TRBV6-3 to TRBJ1-6, with 7 bases aligning to TRBD1. CDR3 length equals 14 residues. V lost 5 bases, J lost 4 bases, and 2 bases stayed unmatched. In germline, CDR1 is MNHEY, CDR2 SVGEGT.

This clonotype has more than one count but fewer than ten. The CDR3 bases are TGTGCCACCACGGACAGGGGGCCCAATGAGCAGTTCTTC. Its protein is CATTDRGPNEQFF. The J gene is TRBJ2-1, the V gene TRBV10-3; 11 bases align to TRBD1. Trimming at V came to 10 bases and at J to 6 bases, leaving 5 bases not matched to a gene. The CDR3 totals 13 residues. Germline loops: CDR1 ENHRY, CDR2 SYGVKD.

This clonotype was picked up a small number of times. J is TRBJ2-1 and V is TRBV7-9; 9 nucleotides agree with TRBD2. Germline CDR1 SEHNR, CDR2 FQNEAQ (reference sequence). The length of the CDR3 is 15 residues. V lost 5 bases, J lost 3 bases, and 5 bases stayed unmatched. CDR3 nucleotides: TGTGCCAGCAGCGCGACTAGCGGATACTACAATGAGCAGTTCTTC. Amino acids: CASSATSGYYNEQFF.

This clonotype has just a few counts. The chain recombines TRBV28 with TRBJ1-2; 8 nucleotides line up with TRBD1. The CDR3 totals 13 residues. Per the germline V gene, CDR1 is MDHEN and CDR2 is SYDVKM. Trimming removed 6 bases from V and 2 bases from J; junction bases left unmatched: 2. The CDR3 DNA reads as TGTGCCAGCAGAAGGACAGGGAACTATGGCTACACCTTC. It encodes CASRRTGNYGYTF.

This clonotype was counted between two and nine times. The chain carries TRBV7-3 and TRBJ1-2; 7 positions match TRBD1. The length of the CDR3 is 17 residues. The V gene's germline CDR1 is SGHTA and CDR2 FQGTGA. J was trimmed by 4 bases and V by 2 bases; bases with no gene match: 13. CDR3 residues: CASSLERATGLIYGYTF. In DNA form, the CDR3 reads TGTGCCAGCAGCTTAGAGAGGGCGACAGGGCTGATCTATGGCTACACCTTC.

This clonotype was counted many times. V is TRBV7-2 and J is TRBJ2-3; 7 positions match TRBD2. Germline values: CDR1 SGHTA, CDR2 FQGNSA. V lost 5 bases, J lost 2 bases, and 1 base stayed unmatched. The CDR3 is 13 amino acids. CDR3 sequence: CASSRDYTDTQYF. DNA of the CDR3: TGTGCCAGCAGCCGGGACTACACAGATACGCAGTATTTT.

The V call is TRBV20-1, the J call TRBJ2-5, with a possible D match to TRBD1 (6 bases). V lost 0 bases and J lost 5, with 16 bases in between. The CDR3 contains 15 residues. Germline loops: CDR1 DFQATT, CDR2 SNEGSKA (reference sequence). The CDR3 nucleotides read TGCAGTGCTAGAGATCGCCGTACAGGGTCGGAGACCCAGTACTTC. Amino acids: CSARDRRTGSETQYF.

The CDR3 loop is CASYTTRDTEAFF. Written as DNA, the CDR3 is TGTGCCAGCTACACCACGAGGGACACTGAAGCTTTCTTT. The chain has TRBV18 and TRBJ1-1; no firm D call. V lost 7 bases, J lost 3 bases, and 12 bases lay in between. Germline CDR1 reads KGHSH; CDR2 reads LQKENI. The CDR3 consists of 13 residues. Based on the CDR3 plus reference TRBV18 and TRBJ1-1, the full variable domain is NAGVMQNPRHLVRRRGQEARLRCSPMKGHSHVYWYRQLPEEGLKFMVYLQKENIIDESGMPKERFSAEFPKEGPSILRIQQVVRGDSAAYFCASYTTRDTEAFFGQGTRLTVV.

This clonotype appeared a few times. The chain uses TRBV20-1 and TRBJ2-3; D not certain. The CDR3 length is 13 residues. Per germline, CDR1 DFQATT and CDR2 SNEGSKA (reference sequence). V lost 5 bases and J lost 6, with 15 bases in between. Written as DNA, the CDR3 is TGCAGTGCTTCTCACACCATCGGGGATACGCAGTATTTT. This codes for CSASHTIGDTQYF.

In this sample, this clonotype turned up a few times. The genes are TRBV25-1 and TRBJ1-2; no definite D call. Trimming left V 8 bases short and J 2 bases short, with 15 bases between. Germline CDR1 and CDR2: MGHDK and SYGVNS. This CDR3 has 14 residues. CDR3 sequence reads: CASRPPGGNYGYTF. The CDR3 nucleotides are TGTGCCAGCCGTCCTCCGGGCGGCAACTATGGCTACACCTTC.

This chain uses TRBV28 with TRBJ2-1; D gene ambiguous. V lost 6 bases and J 6 bases, leaving 12 bases between the germline ends. Germline CDR1 and CDR2: MDHEN and SYDVKM. The CDR3 has 13 residues. The CDR3 coding sequence is TGTGCCAGCAGCCCCCAACGGAGCAATGAGCAGTTCTTC. Residues: CASSPQRSNEQFF.

The chain recombines TRBV28 with TRBJ2-7; 8 nucleotides align to TRBD2. Germline V lookup: CDR1 MDHEN, CDR2 SYDVKM. Trimming took 4 bases from V and 3 from J; bases not matched to a gene: 2. The CDR3 is 13 amino acids. The DNA of the CDR3 is TGTGCCAGCAGTTCTAGCGGGTACTACGAGCAGTACTTC. Residues: CASSSSGYYEQYF.

This clonotype has only a few counts. This chain connects TRBV18 to TRBJ1-1; D gene unclear. The germline gives CDR1 KGHSH, CDR2 LQKENI. This CDR3 is built from 14 residues. The ends were cut back, 6 bases at V and 4 bases at J, with 15 bases in the middle. In nucleotides, the CDR3 is TGTGCCAGCTCCCGCCTCCCAGACGGCACTGAAGCTTTCTTT. The encoded protein is CASSRLPDGTEAFF.

This clonotype was found a few times. V and J are TRBV20-1 and TRBJ1-1; D possibly corresponds to TRBD1 (6 bases). V lost 0 bases and J 7 bases, leaving 12 bases between the germline ends. Per germline, CDR1 DFQATT and CDR2 SNEGSKA (reference sequence). The CDR3 has 13 amino acids. The CDR3 DNA sequence: TGCAGTGCTAGAGAGGGGGCAGGAGATGAAGCTTTCTTT. Protein sequence: CSAREGAGDEAFF.

The chain combines TRBV7-3 with TRBJ1-6; 9 bases agree with TRBD1. The CDR3 has 17 amino acids. J lost 0 bases, V lost 5 bases, and 5 bases had no gene match. Germline CDR1 is SGHTA and CDR2 is FQGTGA. In DNA, the CDR3 is TGTGCCAGCAGCGTGACAGGGGGAAGCTCCTATAATTCACCCCTCCACTTT. This sequence encodes CASSVTGGSSYNSPLHF.

This clonotype came up a few times. This chain connects TRBV24-1 to TRBJ2-3, with 7 bases matching TRBD2. Unmatched junction bases numbered 18, after V lost 2 bases and J lost 2 bases. This CDR3 is built from 20 residues. The germline V gene encodes CDR1 KGHDR and CDR2 SFDVKD. The CDR3 nucleotides read TGTGCCACCAGTGATTCCCCGCGATGGGGAGGGGATGTCATCACAGATACGCAGTATTTT. This gives the protein CATSDSPRWGGDVITDTQYF.

This chain connects TRBV5-1 to TRBJ1-3, with a weak D call TRBD1 (5 bases). CDR3 length equals 15 residues. CDR1 and CDR2 from the germline V gene are SGHRS and YFSETQ. V lost 0 bases, J lost 2 bases, and 9 bases lay in between. This CDR3 reads CASSLVGTTGNTIYF. CDR3 in DNA: TGCGCCAGCAGCTTGGTCGGGACTACTGGAAACACCATATATTTT.

The sample holds one count of this clonotype. The chain has TRBV12-3 or TRBV12-4 and TRBJ2-3; TRBD2 might be the D (7 bases). Trimming removed 2 bases from V and 3 bases from J, with 9 bases in between. The CDR3 is made up of 14 amino acids. This chain's CDR3 is CASSLRGATDTQYF. The DNA for the CDR3 is TGTGCCAGCAGTTTACGGGGGGCTACAGATACGCAGTATTTT.

The gene calls are TRBV30 and TRBJ2-2, with D perhaps TRBD1 (5 bases). The CDR3 is 13 residues long. Germline CDR1 reads GTSNPN; CDR2 reads SVGIG (reference sequence). V was pared by 5 bases and J by 11 bases, with 18 bases between. The CDR3 sequence is CAWGPDSPAELFF. In nucleotides, the CDR3 is TGTGCCTGGGGACCAGACAGCCCAGCTGAGCTGTTTTTT.

The chain couples TRBV15 to TRBJ1-2; a weak D match, TRBD1 (5 bases). Germline CDR1 LNHNV, CDR2 YYDKDF (reference sequence). V was pared by 2 bases and J by 1 base, with 8 bases between. This CDR3 region has 14 residues. The CDR3 loop is CATSRNQGNYGYTF. CDR3 coding DNA: TGTGCCACCAGCAGAAATCAGGGTAACTATGGCTACACCTTC.

This clonotype was picked up a small number of times. The chain recombines TRBV20-1 with TRBJ1-1, with a tentative D call TRBD1 (5 bases). The ends were cut back, 6 bases at V and 4 bases at J, with 15 bases in the middle. Looked up from germline, CDR1 is DFQATT and CDR2 is SNEGSKA (reference sequence). There are 13 residues in the CDR3. CDR3 nucleotide sequence: TGCAGTGCCTCTCGGGGGGAGGCCACTGAAGCTTTCTTT. Protein: CSASRGEATEAFF.